Listed here are 23 T cell receptor beta chains from one sample, sequenced in a study of control samples from healthy donors and cancer patients. Repertoires were generated with immunoSEQ multiplex PCR, while TCRdb's copy carries only in-frame clones and drops some. The profile shows about 94,000 clones, about nine tenths of them singletons. Input material: blood. All receptors come from a woman aged 18-35 years in good health.

The CDR3 DNA sequence: TGTGCCAGCATACCTGGGACTCAGTACTCTGGAAACACCATATATTTT. Its translation: CASIPGTQYSGNTIYF. The chain is built from TRBV19 and TRBJ1-3, with a tentative D call TRBD1 (5 bases). V lost 9 bases to trimming and J lost 0 bases, with 18 bases between them. Germline V gene sequence: CDR1 LNHDA, CDR2 SQIVND (reference sequence). This CDR3 spans 16 amino acids.

The V call is TRBV9, the J call TRBJ1-1; D is unresolved. Germline CDR1 SGDLS, CDR2 YYNGEE. The CDR3 has 15 amino acids. Trimming removed 4 bases at V and 3 bases at J, with 16 bases between. For the CDR3, the DNA is TGTGCCAGCAGCAGAGACGTCAGGTCGGACACTGAAGCTTTCTTT. Translated: CASSRDVRSDTEAFF.

The genes are TRBV5-6 and TRBJ1-1; no definite D call. The V end lost 0 bases, the J end lost 4 bases, and 10 bases lay between the germline ends. The CDR3 length is 14 residues. Germline CDR1 and CDR2: SGHDT and YYEEEE. CDR3 sequence: CASSLAGGSTEAFF. In DNA form, the CDR3 reads TGTGCCAGCAGCTTGGCAGGAGGGTCCACTGAAGCTTTCTTT.

The chain links TRBV2 to TRBJ2-3, with 9 positions matching TRBD2. The germline V gene encodes CDR1 SNHLY and CDR2 FYNNEI. With V trimmed by 4 bases and J by 5 bases, 7 bases remained unmatched. CDR3 length: 15 amino acids. The CDR3 DNA reads TGTGCCAGCAGTGCGGCGGGGGGGCCTGTAGATACGCAGTATTTT. This codes for CASSAAGGPVDTQYF. The complete variable domain, with remaining parts taken from reference TRBV2 and TRBJ2-3, reads EPEVTQTPSHQVTQMGQEVILRCVPISNHLYFYWYRQILGQKVEFLVSFYNNEISEKSEIFDDQFSVERPDGSNFTLKIRSTKLEDSAMYFCASSAAGGPVDTQYFGPGTRLTVL.

The chain joins TRBV11-3 to TRBJ1-2; TRBD1 agrees at 7 bases. This CDR3 is 17 amino acids long. Germline CDR1 reads SGHNT; CDR2 reads YENEEA. After removal of 6 bases from V and 0 bases from J, the junction contained 13 bases not matched to a gene. The CDR3 spells CASRAKQGNEANYGYTF. The DNA of the CDR3 is TGTGCCAGCAGAGCTAAACAGGGGAATGAGGCTAACTATGGCTACACCTTC.

The genes are TRBV20-1 and TRBJ1-6; D is undetermined. Trimming removed 5 bases from V and 19 bases from J, with 18 bases in between. There are 11 residues in the CDR3. Germline V lookup: CDR1 DFQATT, CDR2 SNEGSKA (reference sequence). The CDR3 DNA reads TGCAGTGCTCCCGAAGGGATCCTCCATCACTTT. Its protein product is CSAPEGILHHF.

The CDR3 bases are TGTGCCACCAGTGACCCACAGGGATCCCCCTACGAGCAGTACTTC. Its translation is CATSDPQGSPYEQYF. The chain has TRBV24-1 and TRBJ2-7, with a tentative D call TRBD1 (6 bases). Per germline, CDR1 KGHDR and CDR2 SFDVKD. The CDR3 sequence is 15 residues long. V was shortened by 4 bases and J by 2 bases, with 14 bases between the two germline ends.

For the CDR3, the DNA is TGTGCCAGCAGTTATATCAGGACAGATACGCAGTATTTT. As protein: CASSYIRTDTQYF. The chain employs TRBV6-6 and TRBJ2-3; no firm D call. The CDR3 loop spans 13 amino acids. Germline V gene data show CDR1 as MNHNY and CDR2 as SVGAGI (reference sequence). The V end lost 3 bases, the J end lost 3 bases, and 7 bases lay between the germline ends.

This chain joins TRBV2 and TRBJ1-2; D uncertain. The CDR3 contains 11 residues. CDR1 is SNHLY and CDR2 is FYNNEI in the germline V gene. Trimming removed 7 bases at V and 6 bases at J, with 9 bases between. CDR3 sequence reads: CASTAVHGYTF. The CDR3 DNA is TGTGCCAGCACGGCAGTTCATGGCTACACCTTC.

The CDR3 spells CASSLAGQGAYNSPLHF. DNA for the CDR3: TGCGCCAGCAGCTTGGCCGGGCAGGGAGCCTATAATTCACCCCTCCACTTT. The chain recombines TRBV5-1 with TRBJ1-6; possible D gene TRBD1, 5 bases. Germline V gene lookup returns CDR1 SGHRS and CDR2 YFSETQ. The CDR3 extends over 17 amino acids. Trimming left V 0 bases short and J 2 bases short, with 12 bases between.

The rearrangement links TRBV6-5 to TRBJ2-1, with 11 bases lining up with TRBD2. V lost 10 bases and J lost 4; bases outside the gene matches: 9. The CDR3 runs 15 residues. Germline-derived CDR1 and CDR2 are MNHEY and SVGAGI. For the CDR3, the DNA is TGTGCCATCAGACTAGCGGGGATATTATACAATGAGCAGTTCTTC. Protein: CAIRLAGILYNEQFF.

J is TRBJ2-3 and V is TRBV5-1, with D tentatively TRBD2 (5 bases). V was pared by 4 bases and J by 6 bases, with 12 bases between. CDR1 is SGHRS, CDR2 YFSETQ, per germline. This CDR3 has 13 residues. The CDR3 coding sequence is TGCGCCAGCAGCACGGACTTGGCGGATACGCAGTATTTT. Translation: CASSTDLADTQYF.

The V gene is TRBV18, the J gene TRBJ1-5; TRBD1 matches 9 bases. The germline CDR1 and CDR2 sequences are KGHSH and LQKENI. This CDR3 has 15 amino acids. V lost 3 bases to trimming and J lost 5 bases; unmatched junction nucleotides: 5. The CDR3 region is CASSPQTGGDQPQHF. CDR3 coding DNA: TGTGCCAGCTCACCGCAAACAGGGGGCGATCAGCCCCAGCATTTT.

The chain recombines TRBV7-3 with TRBJ1-2; D might be TRBD1 (5 bases). The germline V and J ends were trimmed by 3 bases and 3 bases, with 11 bases remaining between them. Germline V gene sequence: CDR1 SGHTA, CDR2 FQGTGA. The CDR3 is 14 residues long. In DNA, the CDR3 is TGTGCCAGCAGCTTCGCCAGGGATGACTATGGCTACACCTTC. Amino acids: CASSFARDDYGYTF.

The rearrangement links TRBV27 to TRBJ2-2; unclear D gene. The germline V and J ends were trimmed by 2 bases and 3 bases, with 13 bases remaining between them. CDR3 size: 16 residues. The germline CDR1 and CDR2 sequences are MNHEY and SMNVEV (reference sequence). The CDR3 region is CASSLGRLADTGELFF. The CDR3 DNA follows: TGTGCCAGCAGTTTAGGCAGACTGGCGGACACCGGGGAGCTGTTTTTT.

This chain connects TRBV21-1 to TRBJ2-5. TRBV21-1 is deemed a pseudogene. The CDR3 covers 14 residues. Written as DNA, the CDR3 is TGTGCCAGCACCCTGCGTAGGAAGGTTGAGACCCAGTACTTC. Amino acid sequence: CASTLRRKVETQYF.

This chain connects TRBV29-1 to TRBJ2-5; D remains ambiguous. Germline V CDR1 and CDR2: SQVTM, ANQGSEA. The CDR3 spans 10 residues. The ends were cut back, 7 bases at V and 5 bases at J, with 8 bases in the middle. CDR3 nucleotide sequence: TGCAGCGCCCTTTCCGAGACCCAGTACTTC. This gives the protein CSALSETQYF.

V is TRBV21-1 and J is TRBJ1-2; the table assigns TRBD1, which was not confirmed against the DNA. TRBV21-1 is shown as a pseudogene. This CDR3 region has 16 residues. The CDR3 nucleotides read TGTGCCAGCAGCAAACTTAGGACAGCACCCGTCTATGGCTACACCTTC. Its protein product is CASSKLRTAPVYGYTF.

V and J are TRBV5-6 and TRBJ1-2; D may be TRBD1 (5 bases). The CDR3 contains 16 residues. V dropped 6 bases and J dropped 5 bases, with 23 bases sitting between them. CDR1 SGHDT and CDR2 YYEEEE come from the germline V gene. The CDR3 spells CASNENGGVDRYGYTF. The CDR3 DNA reads TGTGCCAGCAATGAAAATGGGGGAGTAGATCGGTATGGCTACACCTTC.

This chain joins TRBV4-1 and TRBJ2-2; D is unclear. The germline V gene has CDR1 MGHRA and CDR2 YSYEKL. The V end was cut by 2 bases, the J end by 5 bases, with 9 bases between. This CDR3 is built from 14 residues. In DNA form, the CDR3 reads TGCGCCAGCAGCCAAATGTTAAATACCGGGGAGCTGTTTTTT. Its translation: CASSQMLNTGELFF.

A single count supports this clone. J is TRBJ2-7 and V is TRBV27; D is unresolved. The germline V and J ends were trimmed by 5 bases and 0 bases, with 2 bases remaining between them. There are 11 residues in the CDR3. Looked up from germline, CDR1 is MNHEY and CDR2 is SMNVEV (reference sequence). CDR3 protein: CASSGSYEQYF. The CDR3 region has the DNA TGTGCCAGCAGTGGCTCCTACGAGCAGTACTTC.

The chain has TRBV11-2 and TRBJ2-2, with D possibly TRBD2 on 5 matching bases. V lost 4 bases and J 6 bases, leaving 12 bases between the germline ends. There are 14 residues in the CDR3. Germline V gives CDR1 SGHAT, CDR2 FQNNGV. In nucleotides, the CDR3 is TGTGCCAGCAGCTCCAGCCCGGGGTCCGGGGAGCTGTTTTTT. It is translated as CASSSSPGSGELFF.

This rearrangement joins TRBV3-1 (or the pseudogene TRBV3-2) to TRBJ1-2, with D tentatively TRBD1 (5 bases). Germline CDR1 reads LGHDT; CDR2 reads YNNKEL (reference sequence). The CDR3 has 16 amino acids. With 3 bases removed from V and 3 bases from J, the gap between germline ends came to 17 bases. CDR3 amino acids: CASSQRRGGLHYGYTF. CDR3 in DNA: TGTGCCAGCAGCCAGCGCCGTGGGGGGTTGCACTATGGCTACACCTTC.